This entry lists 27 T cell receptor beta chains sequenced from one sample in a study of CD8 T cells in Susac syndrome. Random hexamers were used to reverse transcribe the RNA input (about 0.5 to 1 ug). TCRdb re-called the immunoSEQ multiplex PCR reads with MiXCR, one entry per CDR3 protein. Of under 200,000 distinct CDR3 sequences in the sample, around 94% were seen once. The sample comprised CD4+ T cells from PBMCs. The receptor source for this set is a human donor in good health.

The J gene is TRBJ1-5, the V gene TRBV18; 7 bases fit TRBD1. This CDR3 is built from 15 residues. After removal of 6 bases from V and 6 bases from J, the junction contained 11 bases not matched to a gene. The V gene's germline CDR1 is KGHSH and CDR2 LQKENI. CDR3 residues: CASSQEVGGVQPQHF. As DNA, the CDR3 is TGTGCCAGCTCGCAGGAGGTAGGGGGCGTTCAGCCCCAGCATTTT. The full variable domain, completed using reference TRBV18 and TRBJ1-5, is NAGVMQNPRHLVRRRGQEARLRCSPMKGHSHVYWYRQLPEEGLKFMVYLQKENIIDESGMPKERFSAEFPKEGPSILRIQQVVRGDSAAYFCASSQEVGGVQPQHFGDGTRLSIL.

CDR3 nucleotide sequence: TGTGCCAGCACTTTAGGGGCCATCACAGATACGCAGTATTTT. Its protein product is CASTLGAITDTQYF. V usage is TRBV2 and J usage is TRBJ2-3, with D perhaps TRBD1 (5 bases). Per the germline V gene, CDR1 is SNHLY and CDR2 is FYNNEI. V lost 7 bases and J 2 bases, leaving 13 bases between the germline ends. The CDR3 totals 14 residues. The full variable domain, rest sourced from reference TRBV2 and TRBJ2-3, is EPEVTQTPSHQVTQMGQEVILRCVPISNHLYFYWYRQILGQKVEFLVSFYNNEISEKSEIFDDQFSVERPDGSNFTLKIRSTKLEDSAMYFCASTLGAITDTQYFGPGTRLTVL.

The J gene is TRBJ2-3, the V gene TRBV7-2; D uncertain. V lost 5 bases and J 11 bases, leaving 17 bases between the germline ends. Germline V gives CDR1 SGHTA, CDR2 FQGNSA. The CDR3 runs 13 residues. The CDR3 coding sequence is TGTGCCAGCAGCCTGAATGTTGGTACACGGCAGTATTTT. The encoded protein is CASSLNVGTRQYF.

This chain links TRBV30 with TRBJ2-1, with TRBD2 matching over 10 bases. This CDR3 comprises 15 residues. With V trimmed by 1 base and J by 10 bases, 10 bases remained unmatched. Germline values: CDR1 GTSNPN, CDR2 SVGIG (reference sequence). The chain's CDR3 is CAWSALSGGAQEQFF. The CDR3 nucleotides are TGTGCCTGGAGTGCACTGAGCGGGGGGGCCCAGGAGCAGTTCTTC.

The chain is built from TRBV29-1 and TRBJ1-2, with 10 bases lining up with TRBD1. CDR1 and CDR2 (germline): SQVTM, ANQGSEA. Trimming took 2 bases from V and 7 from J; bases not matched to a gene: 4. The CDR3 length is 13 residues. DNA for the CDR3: TGCAGCGTTGAAAGACAGGGGGCTGGTGGCTACACCTTC. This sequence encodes CSVERQGAGGYTF. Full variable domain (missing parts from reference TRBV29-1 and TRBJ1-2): SAVISQKPSRDICQRGTSLTIQCQVDSQVTMMFWYRQQPGQSLTLIATANQGSEATYESGFVIDKFPISRPNLTFSTLTVSNMSPEDSSIYLCSVERQGAGGYTFGSGTRLTVV.

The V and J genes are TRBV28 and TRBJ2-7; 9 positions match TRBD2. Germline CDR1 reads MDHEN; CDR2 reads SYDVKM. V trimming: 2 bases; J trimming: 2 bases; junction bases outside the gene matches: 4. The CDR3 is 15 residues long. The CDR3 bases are TGTGCCAGCAGTTTAGCTAGCGGGGCGACCTACGAGCAGTACTTC. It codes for CASSLASGATYEQYF. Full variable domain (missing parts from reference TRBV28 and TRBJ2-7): DVKVTQSSRYLVKRTGEKVFLECVQDMDHENMFWYRQDPGLGLRLIYFSYDVKMKEKGDIPEGYSVSREKKERFSLILESASTNQTSMYLCASSLASGATYEQYFGPGTRLTVT.

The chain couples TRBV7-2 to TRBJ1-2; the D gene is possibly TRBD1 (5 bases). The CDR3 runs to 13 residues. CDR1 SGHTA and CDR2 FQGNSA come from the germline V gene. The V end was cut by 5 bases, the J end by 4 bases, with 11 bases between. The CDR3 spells CASSPGLTYGYTF. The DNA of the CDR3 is TGTGCCAGCAGCCCGGGACTTACCTATGGCTACACCTTC.

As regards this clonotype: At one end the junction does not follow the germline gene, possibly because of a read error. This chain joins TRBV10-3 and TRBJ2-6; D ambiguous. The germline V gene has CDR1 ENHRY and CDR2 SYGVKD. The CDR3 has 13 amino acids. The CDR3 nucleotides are TGTGCCATAAGTGGCTCTGGGGCCAACGTCCTGACTTTC. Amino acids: CAISGSGANVLTF.

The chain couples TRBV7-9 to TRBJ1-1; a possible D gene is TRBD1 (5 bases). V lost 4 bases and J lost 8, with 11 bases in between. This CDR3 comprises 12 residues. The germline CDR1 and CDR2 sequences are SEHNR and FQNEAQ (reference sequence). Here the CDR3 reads CASSSGGVEAFF. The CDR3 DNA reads TGTGCCAGCAGCTCCGGGGGGGTCGAAGCTTTCTTT. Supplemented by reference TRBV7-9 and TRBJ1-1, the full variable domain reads DTGVSQNPRHKITKRGQNVTFRCDPISEHNRLYWYRQTLGQGPEFLTYFQNEAQLEKSRLLSDRFSAERPKGSFSTLEIQRTEQGDSAMYLCASSSGGVEAFFGQGTRLTVV.

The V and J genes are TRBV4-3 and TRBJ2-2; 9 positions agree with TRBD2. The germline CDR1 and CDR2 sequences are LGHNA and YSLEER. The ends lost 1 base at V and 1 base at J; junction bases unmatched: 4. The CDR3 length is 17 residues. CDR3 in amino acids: CASSQVAGAVNTGELFF. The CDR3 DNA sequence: TGCGCCAGCAGCCAAGTAGCGGGGGCCGTGAACACCGGGGAGCTGTTTTTT.

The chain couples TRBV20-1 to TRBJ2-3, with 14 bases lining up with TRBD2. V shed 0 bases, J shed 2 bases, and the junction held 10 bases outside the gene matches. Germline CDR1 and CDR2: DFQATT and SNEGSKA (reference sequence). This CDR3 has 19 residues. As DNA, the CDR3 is TGCAGTGCTAGAGACGGGACTAGCGGGGGCCAAAGCCACACAGATACGCAGTATTTT. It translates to CSARDGTSGGQSHTDTQYF.

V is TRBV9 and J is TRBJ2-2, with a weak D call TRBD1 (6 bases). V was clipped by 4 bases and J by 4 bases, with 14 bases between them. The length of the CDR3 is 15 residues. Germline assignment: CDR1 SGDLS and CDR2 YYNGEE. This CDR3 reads CASSQTGMSTGELFF. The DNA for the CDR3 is TGTGCCAGCAGCCAAACAGGGATGAGCACCGGGGAGCTGTTTTTT.

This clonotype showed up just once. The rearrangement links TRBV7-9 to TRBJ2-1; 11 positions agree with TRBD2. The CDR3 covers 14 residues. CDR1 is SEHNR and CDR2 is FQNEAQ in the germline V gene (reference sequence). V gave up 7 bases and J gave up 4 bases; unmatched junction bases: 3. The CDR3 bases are TGTGCCAGCACCAGACTAGCGGGGTACAATGAGCAGTTCTTC. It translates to CASTRLAGYNEQFF.

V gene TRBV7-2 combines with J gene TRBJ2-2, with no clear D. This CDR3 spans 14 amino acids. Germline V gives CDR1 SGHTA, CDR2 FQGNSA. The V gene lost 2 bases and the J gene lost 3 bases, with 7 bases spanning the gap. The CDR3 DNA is TGTGCCAGCAGCTTATCACCCGACACCGGGGAGCTGTTTTTT. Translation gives CASSLSPDTGELFF.

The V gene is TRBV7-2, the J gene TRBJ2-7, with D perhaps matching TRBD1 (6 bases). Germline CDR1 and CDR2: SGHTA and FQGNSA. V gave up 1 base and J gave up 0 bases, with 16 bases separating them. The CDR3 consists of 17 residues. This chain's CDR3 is CASSLVFWGQSSYEQYF. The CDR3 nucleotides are TGTGCCAGCAGCTTAGTCTTTTGGGGACAAAGCTCCTACGAGCAGTACTTC.

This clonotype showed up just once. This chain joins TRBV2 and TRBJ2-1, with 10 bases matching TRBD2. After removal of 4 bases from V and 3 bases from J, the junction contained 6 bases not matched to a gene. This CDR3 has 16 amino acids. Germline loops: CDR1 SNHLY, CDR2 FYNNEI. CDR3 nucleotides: TGTGCCAGCAGTGGGACTACTAGCGGGGACTACAATGAGCAGTTCTTC. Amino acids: CASSGTTSGDYNEQFF.

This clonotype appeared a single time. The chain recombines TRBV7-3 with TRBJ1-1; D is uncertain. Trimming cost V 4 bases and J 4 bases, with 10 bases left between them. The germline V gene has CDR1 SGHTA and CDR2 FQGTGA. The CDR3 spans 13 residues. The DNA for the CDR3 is TGTGCCAGCAGCTCTTCCGACATCACTGAAGCTTTCTTT. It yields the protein CASSSSDITEAFF.

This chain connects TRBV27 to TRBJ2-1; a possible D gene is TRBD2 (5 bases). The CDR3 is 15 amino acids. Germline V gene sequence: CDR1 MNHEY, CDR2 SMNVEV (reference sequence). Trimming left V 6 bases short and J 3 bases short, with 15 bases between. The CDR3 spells CASSHRPGIYNEQFF. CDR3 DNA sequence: TGTGCCAGCAGCCACCGGCCGGGGATCTACAATGAGCAGTTCTTC.

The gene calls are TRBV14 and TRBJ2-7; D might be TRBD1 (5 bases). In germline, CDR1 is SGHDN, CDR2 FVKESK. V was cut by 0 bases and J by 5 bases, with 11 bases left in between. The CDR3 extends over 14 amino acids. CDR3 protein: CASSQENRPHEQYF. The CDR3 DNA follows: TGTGCCAGCAGCCAAGAAAACAGGCCCCACGAGCAGTACTTC.

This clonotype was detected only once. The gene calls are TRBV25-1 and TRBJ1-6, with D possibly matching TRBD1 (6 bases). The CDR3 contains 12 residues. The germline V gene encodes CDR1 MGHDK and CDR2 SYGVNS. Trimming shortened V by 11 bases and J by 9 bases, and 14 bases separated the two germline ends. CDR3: CAAGDGSSPLHF. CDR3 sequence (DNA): TGTGCCGCAGGGGACGGAAGTTCACCCCTCCACTTT.

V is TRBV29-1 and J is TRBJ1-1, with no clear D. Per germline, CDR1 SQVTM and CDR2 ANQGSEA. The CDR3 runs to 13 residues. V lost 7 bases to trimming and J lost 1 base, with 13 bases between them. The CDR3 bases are TGCAGCGCCCAACAACGGACGAACACTGAAGCTTTCTTT. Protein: CSAQQRTNTEAFF.

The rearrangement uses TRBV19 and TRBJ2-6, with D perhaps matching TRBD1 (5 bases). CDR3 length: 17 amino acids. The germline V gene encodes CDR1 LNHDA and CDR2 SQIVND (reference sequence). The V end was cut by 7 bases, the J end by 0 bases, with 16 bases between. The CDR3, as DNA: TGTGCCAGTAAAAAAGGGGTCTCAACCTCTGGGGCCAACGTCCTGACTTTC. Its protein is CASKKGVSTSGANVLTF. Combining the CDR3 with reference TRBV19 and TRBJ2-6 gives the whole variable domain DGGITQSPKYLFRKEGQNVTLSCEQNLNHDAMYWYRQDPGQGLRLIYYSQIVNDFQKGDIAEGYSVSREKKESFPLTVTSAQKNPTAFYLCASKKGVSTSGANVLTFGAGSRLTVL.

The CDR3: CATSKPFRRENEQFF. The CDR3 coding sequence is TGTGCCACCAGCAAGCCCTTCCGGAGAGAGAATGAGCAGTTCTTC. The rearrangement joins TRBV15 to TRBJ2-1; D is ambiguous. The CDR3 has 15 residues. Trimming shortened V by 4 bases and J by 7 bases, and 17 bases separated the two germline ends. CDR1 and CDR2 (germline): LNHNV, YYDKDF (reference sequence).

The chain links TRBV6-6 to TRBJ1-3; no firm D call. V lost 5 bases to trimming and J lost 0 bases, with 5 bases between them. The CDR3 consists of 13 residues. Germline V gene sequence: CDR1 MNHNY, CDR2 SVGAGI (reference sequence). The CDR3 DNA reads TGTGCCAGCAGTCGGTTCTCTGGAAACACCATATATTTT. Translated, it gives CASSRFSGNTIYF.

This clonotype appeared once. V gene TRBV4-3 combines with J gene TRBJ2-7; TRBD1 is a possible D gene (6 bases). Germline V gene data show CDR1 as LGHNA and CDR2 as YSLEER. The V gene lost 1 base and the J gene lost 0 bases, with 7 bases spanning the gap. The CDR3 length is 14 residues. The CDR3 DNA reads TGCGCCAGCAGCCAAGCACAGGGCTCCTACGAGCAGTACTTC. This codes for CASSQAQGSYEQYF.

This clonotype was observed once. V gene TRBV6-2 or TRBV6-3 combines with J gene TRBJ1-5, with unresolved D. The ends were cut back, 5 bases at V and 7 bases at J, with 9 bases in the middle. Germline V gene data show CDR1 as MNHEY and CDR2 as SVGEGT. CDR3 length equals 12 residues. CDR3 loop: CASSIPVQPQHF. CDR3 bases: TGTGCCAGCAGTATCCCGGTGCAGCCCCAGCATTTT.

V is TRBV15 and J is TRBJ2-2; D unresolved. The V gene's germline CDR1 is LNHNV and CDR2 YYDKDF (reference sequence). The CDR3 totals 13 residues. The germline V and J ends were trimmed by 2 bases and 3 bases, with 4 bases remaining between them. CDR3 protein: CATSRPHTGELFF. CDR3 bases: TGTGCCACCAGCAGACCACACACCGGGGAGCTGTTTTTT.